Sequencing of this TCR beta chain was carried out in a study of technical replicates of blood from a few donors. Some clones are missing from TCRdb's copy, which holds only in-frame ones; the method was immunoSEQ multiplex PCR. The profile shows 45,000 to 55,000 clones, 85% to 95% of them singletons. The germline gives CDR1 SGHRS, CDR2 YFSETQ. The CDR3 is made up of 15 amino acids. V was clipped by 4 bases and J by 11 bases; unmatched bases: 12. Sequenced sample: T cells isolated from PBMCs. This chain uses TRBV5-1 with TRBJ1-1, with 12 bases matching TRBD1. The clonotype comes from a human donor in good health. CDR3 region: CASSDGTGGERLAFF. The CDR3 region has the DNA TGCGCCAGCAGCGATGGGACAGGGGGCGAGAGGTTGGCTTTCTTT.